The rows below give T cell receptor beta chains drawn from one sample of a study of T-cell memory formation after mild COVID-19. Via MiXCR, TCRdb re-called the 5' RACE reads, giving one row per CDR3 protein. The data contain 250,000 to 300,000 distinct CDR3 sequences, 15% to 20% of them singletons. Material: PBMCs or a T cell subset sorted from them (not recorded which). The receptors shown here come from a man between 18 and 29 years old who had mild COVID-19 (a few samples of this study predate the infection). Cell type and time point are not known. The CDR3 runs from the conserved cysteine through the conserved F or W. The D gene is left open where the match is weak. Not every row has a clone size; where given, it reads once, few, many or a size class.

clone_size: once; j_call: TRBJ2-7; d_call: .; v_call: TRBV7-6; cdr3_length: 14; cdr3_nt: TGTGCCAGCAGCTACCGCCCGGCCGACTACGAGCAGTACTTC; cdr3_aa: CASSYRPADYEQYF
clone_size: .; j_call: TRBJ2-7; d_call: .; v_call: TRBV6-2/TRBV6-3; cdr3_length: 14; cdr3_nt: TGTGCCAGCAGTTATGGGATAGAAGGCTACGAGCAGTACTTC; cdr3_aa: CASSYGIEGYEQYF
clone_size: .; j_call: TRBJ2-1; d_call: TRBD1; v_call: TRBV7-9; cdr3_length: 13; cdr3_nt: TGTGCCAGCAGCTCCTCCAGGGGGCGTGAGCAGTTCTTC; cdr3_aa: CASSSSRGREQFF
clone_size: few; j_call: TRBJ2-7; d_call: .; v_call: TRBV2; cdr3_length: 14; cdr3_nt: TGTGCCAGCAGCGACTTCCAGGGAGTGTACGAGCAGTACTTC; cdr3_aa: CASSDFQGVYEQYF
clone_size: .; j_call: TRBJ2-5; d_call: .; v_call: TRBV4-1; cdr3_length: 14; cdr3_nt: TGCGCCAGCAGCCAAGATCGGAGACAAGAGACCCAGTACTTC; cdr3_aa: CASSQDRRQETQYF
clone_size: .; j_call: TRBJ1-5; d_call: .; v_call: TRBV12-3/TRBV12-4; cdr3_length: 15; cdr3_nt: TGTGCCAGCAGTTTAATGGCAGGGGAAAATCAGCCCCAGCATTTT; cdr3_aa: CASSLMAGENQPQHF
clone_size: many; j_call: TRBJ2-2; d_call: .; v_call: TRBV6-4; cdr3_length: 15; cdr3_nt: TGTGCCAGCAGCCCCGGGACGGAGGACACCGGGGAGCTGTTTTTT; cdr3_aa: CASSPGTEDTGELFF
clone_size: few; j_call: TRBJ2-5; d_call: .; v_call: TRBV15; cdr3_length: 13; cdr3_nt: TGTGCCACCAGCAGCAGGATACAAGAGACCCAGTACTTC; cdr3_aa: CATSSRIQETQYF
clone_size: few; j_call: TRBJ1-6; d_call: .; v_call: TRBV7-2; cdr3_length: 15; cdr3_nt: TGTGCCAGCGGGGGGGGCGGCTCCTATAATTCACCCCTCCACTTT; cdr3_aa: CASGGGGSYNSPLHF
clone_size: .; j_call: TRBJ2-2; d_call: TRBD2; v_call: TRBV11-2; cdr3_length: 16; cdr3_nt: TGTGCCAGCAGCCCGTTAGCGGGGACGAACACCGGGGAGCTGTTTTTT; cdr3_aa: CASSPLAGTNTGELFF
clone_size: few; j_call: TRBJ1-4; d_call: TRBD1; v_call: TRBV5-1; cdr3_length: 16; cdr3_nt: TGCGCCAGCAGCTTGGGACAGGGTGGTTCTAATGAAAAACTGTTTTTT; cdr3_aa: CASSLGQGGSNEKLFF
clone_size: few; j_call: TRBJ1-2; d_call: TRBD1; v_call: TRBV7-9; cdr3_length: 16; cdr3_nt: TGTGCCAGCAGCGCCCCCGGGACAGCGGGCCTAAATGGCTACACCTTC; cdr3_aa: CASSAPGTAGLNGYTF
clone_size: .; j_call: TRBJ2-5; d_call: .; v_call: TRBV24-1; cdr3_length: 13; cdr3_nt: TGTGCCACCAGTGCGGGGGATCAAGAGACCCAGTACTTC; cdr3_aa: CATSAGDQETQYF
clone_size: many; j_call: TRBJ2-5; d_call: .; v_call: TRBV29-1; cdr3_length: 11; cdr3_nt: TGCAGCTTTGCCCTTTGGGGGACCCAGTACTTC; cdr3_aa: CSFALWGTQYF
clone_size: .; j_call: TRBJ1-3; d_call: .; v_call: TRBV6-5; cdr3_length: 18; cdr3_nt: TGTGCCAGCAGTCCGATTCCTCCAGGCGGATTCTCTGGAAACACCATATATTTT; cdr3_aa: CASSPIPPGGFSGNTIYF
clone_size: .; j_call: TRBJ1-5; d_call: TRBD1; v_call: TRBV4-1; cdr3_length: 14; cdr3_nt: TGCGCCAGCAGCAAAGAGAGGGGGCGTCAGCCCCAGCATTTT; cdr3_aa: CASSKERGRQPQHF
clone_size: .; j_call: TRBJ1-1; d_call: .; v_call: TRBV7-3; cdr3_length: 14; cdr3_nt: TGTGCCAGCAGCTCCGGTGGGGTGAACACTGAAGCTTTCTTT; cdr3_aa: CASSSGGVNTEAFF
clone_size: .; j_call: TRBJ1-2; d_call: .; v_call: TRBV12-3/TRBV12-4; cdr3_length: 11; cdr3_nt: TGTGCCATCAGACTATCCTATGGCTACACCTTC; cdr3_aa: CAIRLSYGYTF
clone_size: many; j_call: TRBJ2-2; d_call: .; v_call: TRBV20-1; cdr3_length: 12; cdr3_nt: TGCAGTGCTCCCAGGGGATCGGGGGAGCTGTTTTTT; cdr3_aa: CSAPRGSGELFF
clone_size: few; j_call: TRBJ2-2; d_call: .; v_call: TRBV21-1; cdr3_length: 15; cdr3_nt: TGTGCCAGCTACCACCTGGGGGGACAGACCGGGGAGCTGTTTTTT; cdr3_aa: CASYHLGGQTGELFF
clone_size: .; j_call: TRBJ1-1; d_call: .; v_call: TRBV14; cdr3_length: 14; cdr3_nt: TGTGCCAGCAGCCGACTCGGGGGGGCCACTGAAGCTTTCTTT; cdr3_aa: CASSRLGGATEAFF
clone_size: .; j_call: TRBJ1-3; d_call: .; v_call: TRBV12-3/TRBV12-4; cdr3_length: 15; cdr3_nt: TGTGCCAGCAGTTACAGAAGATACTCTGGAAACACCATATATTTT; cdr3_aa: CASSYRRYSGNTIYF